These 21 T cell receptor beta chains were all obtained from the same sample, sequenced in a study of cytotoxic CD8 clonotypes in ibrutinib-treated CLL. Assay used: immunoSEQ multiplex PCR; TCRdb lists only in-frame clones, some missing. The sample contains approximately 150,000 clones, roughly 77% of which appear only once. The sample in question was PBMCs, obtained after 12 months of ibrutinib treatment. The receptors originated from a human donor with chronic lymphocytic leukemia.

The chain couples TRBV5-1 to TRBJ1-1; a possible D gene is TRBD1 (6 bases). V gave up 2 bases and J gave up 4 bases, with 18 bases separating them. The germline V gene encodes CDR1 SGHRS and CDR2 YFSETQ. The CDR3 spans 16 residues. The CDR3 loop reads CASSFGSVPGATEAFF. For the CDR3, the DNA is TGCGCCAGCAGCTTTGGGAGTGTCCCGGGGGCCACTGAAGCTTTCTTT.

V and J are TRBV27 and TRBJ1-2, with a possible D match to TRBD1 (6 bases). Germline CDR1 and CDR2: MNHEY and SMNVEV (reference sequence). The CDR3 consists of 11 residues. V was clipped by 11 bases and J by 8 bases, with 15 bases between them. In nucleotides, the CDR3 is TGTGCCGCAGGGGCTTTAGAAGGCTACACCTTC. Encoded protein: CAAGALEGYTF.

The rearrangement links TRBV28 to TRBJ1-1; TRBD1 might be the D (5 bases). The CDR3 length is 12 residues. Germline CDR1 MDHEN, CDR2 SYDVKM. V lost 3 bases and J 9 bases, leaving 11 bases between the germline ends. Here the CDR3 DNA reads TGTGCCAGCAGTTTTCTGGCAGGGAAAGCTTTCTTT. It translates to CASSFLAGKAFF.

This chain joins TRBV5-1 and TRBJ2-7; 10 bases are shared with TRBD1. Losses at the gene ends were 4 bases for V and 1 base for J; bases not matched to a gene: 14. Germline CDR1 is SGHRS and CDR2 is YFSETQ. CDR3 length: 18 amino acids. The CDR3 DNA is TGCGCCAGCAGCCACCTGGCGGGACAGGGGACAAGTTCCTACGAGCAGTACTTC. Translating it yields CASSHLAGQGTSSYEQYF. Supplemented by reference TRBV5-1 and TRBJ2-7, the full variable domain reads KAGVTQTPRYLIKTRGQQVTLSCSPISGHRSVSWYQQTPGQGLQFLFEYFSETQRNKGNFPGRFSGRQFSNSRSEMNVSTLELGDSALYLCASSHLAGQGTSSYEQYFGPGTRLTVT.

The rearrangement uses TRBV27 and TRBJ1-2; 10 bases are a match to TRBD1. CDR1 MNHEY and CDR2 SMNVEV come from the germline V gene (reference sequence). The CDR3 length is 15 residues. J was trimmed by 7 bases and V by 4 bases; bases with no gene match: 9. The CDR3 protein is CASSSLGTGAGGYTF. For the CDR3, the DNA is TGTGCCAGCAGTTCACTCGGGACAGGGGCAGGTGGCTACACCTTC.

The chain employs TRBV5-1 and TRBJ2-7, with 7 nucleotides matching TRBD1. The CDR3 totals 14 residues. V lost 3 bases and J lost 2; bases outside the gene matches: 5. CDR1 is SGHRS, CDR2 YFSETQ, per germline. The CDR3 region is CASSSDRVAYEQYF. CDR3 in DNA: TGCGCCAGCAGCTCCGACAGGGTGGCCTACGAGCAGTACTTC.

With regard to this clone: The germline gene is not matched at one end of the junction; a read error may be the cause. The chain combines TRBV7-7 with TRBJ2-2; 9 bases match TRBD1. The germline gives CDR1 SSHAT, CDR2 FNYEAQ (reference sequence). The CDR3 loop spans 16 amino acids. The CDR3 sequence is CASSSGTGFTTGELFF. The DNA for the CDR3 is TGTGCTAGCAGCTCCGGGACAGGGTTTACGACCGGGGAGCTGTTTTTT.

In DNA form, the CDR3 reads TGTGCCAGCAGTGTACGGGTTACTGGACAGGGTGAAGCTTTCTTT. Translated: CASSVRVTGQGEAFF. The gene calls are TRBV6-4 and TRBJ1-1, with 8 bases identical to TRBD1. The V segment lost 4 bases and the J segment 7 bases; nucleotides outside the gene matches: 11. CDR1 is MRHNA, CDR2 SNTAGT, per germline. CDR3 length: 15 residues.

The chain recombines TRBV4-3 with TRBJ2-7; D is perhaps TRBD2 (6 bases). CDR1 and CDR2 (germline): LGHNA, YSLEER. The V and J ends lost 1 base and 4 bases respectively, with 14 bases between them. The CDR3 sequence is 15 residues long. In DNA, the CDR3 is TGCGCCAGCAGCCAAGGGAGGGACGCCTCGTACGAGCAGTACTTC. This encodes CASSQGRDASYEQYF.

This clone is a singleton in its sample. The rearrangement joins TRBV19 to TRBJ1-1, with a possible D match to TRBD1 (6 bases). V gave up 6 bases and J gave up 0 bases, with 14 bases separating them. This CDR3 has 15 amino acids. CDR1 and CDR2 from the germline V gene are LNHDA and SQIVND (reference sequence). The CDR3 spells CASRTGGALNTEAFF. The CDR3 nucleotides are TGTGCCAGTAGAACGGGGGGCGCGTTGAACACTGAAGCTTTCTTT.

This chain connects TRBV27 to TRBJ1-2, with 10 bases lining up with TRBD1. CDR3 length: 18 amino acids. V shed 0 bases and J 0 bases; nucleotides not matched to a gene: 7. Germline-derived CDR1 and CDR2 are MNHEY and SMNVEV (reference sequence). The CDR3 loop is CASSLSQTGGSANYGYTF. In DNA form, the CDR3 reads TGTGCCAGCAGTTTATCCCAGACAGGGGGCTCAGCTAACTATGGCTACACCTTC.

The rearrangement joins TRBV7-8 to TRBJ2-7; no clear D. Germline V gene data show CDR1 as SGHVS and CDR2 as FQNEAQ. Between the trimmed V and J ends, which lost 5 bases and 5 bases, there was a span of 19 bases. The CDR3 is 15 amino acids. The CDR3, as DNA: TGTGCCAGCAGCCCGGTCGATTGGGCTCGGAACGAGCAGTACTTC. Translated, it gives CASSPVDWARNEQYF.

The J gene is TRBJ2-3, the V gene TRBV4-1; D not resolved. Germline CDR1 MGHRA, CDR2 YSYEKL. The CDR3 is 15 residues long. Trimming shortened V by 0 bases and J by 3 bases, and 10 bases separated the two germline ends. The CDR3 bases are TGCGCCAGCAGCCAAGATGGACGGCTAACAGATACGCAGTATTTT. It translates to CASSQDGRLTDTQYF.

The rearrangement uses TRBV7-6 and TRBJ2-1; 7 bases map to TRBD2. Germline lookup yields CDR1 SGHVS and CDR2 FNYEAQ. CDR3 length: 15 amino acids. Trimming cost V 4 bases and J 4 bases; bases outside gene matches: 7. The CDR3, as DNA: TGTGCCAGCAGCTCCAGCGGGACCGCTTACAATGAGCAGTTCTTC. Translated, it gives CASSSSGTAYNEQFF.

DNA for the CDR3: TGTGCCAGCAGCCTAAACCAAGGGACAGGGGCAGATACGCAGTATTTT. Its translation is CASSLNQGTGADTQYF. The chain joins TRBV28 to TRBJ2-3, with 10 bases identical to TRBD1. This CDR3 has 16 residues. The germline CDR1 and CDR2 sequences are MDHEN and SYDVKM. V trimming: 6 bases; J trimming: 4 bases; junction bases outside the gene matches: 10.

This rearrangement joins TRBV21-1 to TRBJ1-1. TRBV21-1 is described as a pseudogene. CDR3 length: 12 amino acids. This CDR3 is CATIGLDTEAFF. DNA for the CDR3: TGTGCCACCATCGGGTTGGACACTGAAGCTTTCTTT.

This chain links TRBV28 with TRBJ2-5; a weak D match, TRBD1 (5 bases). Germline lookup yields CDR1 MDHEN and CDR2 SYDVKM. The CDR3 runs 15 residues. V lost 4 bases and J lost 3, with 15 bases in between. The CDR3 here is CASSSSETAKETQYF. The CDR3 region has the DNA TGTGCCAGCAGTTCCTCAGAGACAGCTAAAGAGACCCAGTACTTC.

The V and J genes are TRBV10-3 and TRBJ2-2; 11 positions match TRBD2. After removal of 7 bases from V and 1 base from J, the junction contained 5 bases not matched to a gene. Germline V gene sequence: CDR1 ENHRY, CDR2 SYGVKD. The CDR3 totals 16 residues. CDR3 region: CAINTGTSGNTGELFF. As DNA, the CDR3 is TGTGCCATCAACACCGGGACTAGCGGGAACACCGGGGAGCTGTTTTTT.

In its sample, this clone was seen once. The rearrangement uses TRBV28 and TRBJ1-1, with no clear D. The CDR3 runs to 14 residues. Germline V lookup: CDR1 MDHEN, CDR2 SYDVKM. The germline V and J ends were trimmed by 5 bases and 3 bases, with 13 bases remaining between them. CDR3 in amino acids: CASSPRSVDTEAFF. The DNA of the CDR3 is TGTGCCAGCAGTCCACGTTCCGTAGACACTGAAGCTTTCTTT. The variable domain in full, completed from reference TRBV28 and TRBJ1-1, reads DVKVTQSSRYLVKRTGEKVFLECVQDMDHENMFWYRQDPGLGLRLIYFSYDVKMKEKGDIPEGYSVSREKKERFSLILESASTNQTSMYLCASSPRSVDTEAFFGQGTRLTVV.

This clone was counted only a few times. The chain employs TRBV11-3 and TRBJ1-1, with D perhaps matching TRBD1 (6 bases). The CDR3 has 13 residues. V was trimmed by 5 bases and J by 6 bases, leaving 13 bases between them. Germline V gene sequence: CDR1 SGHNT, CDR2 YENEEA. CDR3 nucleotide sequence: TGTGCCAGCAGCCCAGAGACAGGCGCTGAAGCTTTCTTT. It yields the protein CASSPETGAEAFF.

The CDR3 loop reads CASSPQGSVEKLFF. CDR3 DNA: TGTGCCAGCAGTCCTCAGGGTAGTGTCGAAAAACTGTTTTTT. The rearrangement joins TRBV28 to TRBJ1-4; D is possibly TRBD1 (5 bases). V lost 5 bases to trimming and J lost 8 bases, with 15 bases between them. Germline CDR1 reads MDHEN; CDR2 reads SYDVKM. CDR3 length equals 14 residues.